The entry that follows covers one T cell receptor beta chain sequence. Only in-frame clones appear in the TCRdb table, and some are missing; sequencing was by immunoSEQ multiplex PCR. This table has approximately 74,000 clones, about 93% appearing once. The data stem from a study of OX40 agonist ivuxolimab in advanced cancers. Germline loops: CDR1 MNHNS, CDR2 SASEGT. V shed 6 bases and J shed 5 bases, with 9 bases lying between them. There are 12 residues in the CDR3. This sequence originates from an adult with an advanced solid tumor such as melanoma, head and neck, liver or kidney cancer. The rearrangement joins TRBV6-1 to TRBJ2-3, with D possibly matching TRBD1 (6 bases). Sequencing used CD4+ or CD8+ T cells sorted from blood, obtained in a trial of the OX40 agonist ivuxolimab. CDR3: CASRLGGDTQYF. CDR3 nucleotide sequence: TGTGCCAGCAGGCTAGGGGGAGATACGCAGTATTTT.